Included here is one T cell receptor (beta chain) sequence, with context. These data are taken from a study of cytomegalovirus exposure and HLA in healthy donors. The PCR contained 60 Vbeta and 13 Jbeta primers. Profiling relied on immunoSEQ multiplex PCR, and the TCRdb table lists in-frame clones only, not all of them. The repertoire includes approximately 110,000 clones, 69% of them detected once, and approximately 5.5% sits in the top ten. Per the germline V gene, CDR1 is LGHNT and CDR2 is FRNRAP. This CDR3 has 13 amino acids. Trimming pared 0 bases from V and 8 bases from J, leaving 10 bases between.

The sequenced sample consisted of PBMCs. The chain joins TRBV12-5 to TRBJ1-2; TRBD1 might be the D (5 bases). The sequence derives from a woman in her 70s in good health and CMV-seropositive. The CDR3 DNA sequence: TGTGCTAGTGGTTTGGTAAGCAGGGTCGGCTACACCTTC. It codes for CASGLVSRVGYTF.